This T cell receptor (beta chain) was identified in a study of alternative splicing in chronic myeloid leukemia remission (dated by TCRdb to between 2020 and 2021). Notes on the research overall: RNA sequencing was used to profile peripheral blood taken from chronic-phase CML patients both at diagnosis and at remission, and those profiles were then compared against healthy donors. The RESIST (imatinib), ENESTxtnd (nilotinib) and PINNACLE (nilotinib plus pegylated interferon) trials supplied nine diagnostic specimens along with matched remission specimens. Total RNA was extracted with Trizol from peripheral blood mononuclear cells of diagnosis, remission and control samples. Trial diagnostic specimens were total leukocytes from peripheral blood collected in EDTA. Nine CML samples, seven diagnostic and two matched remission, came from the French Persistem study. The median age was approximately 50 years at diagnosis and about 60 at remission, while healthy controls had a median age of about 40. Female/male counts of 11/5 were recorded for diagnosis samples, 8/3 for remission samples and 2/4 for controls. Results the study describes overall, beyond this receptor: Blood cell composition at remission was reconfigured to resemble lymphoid cell-enriched normal controls. Blood cell composition differed strongly by timepoint, shifting from myeloid progenitor enrichment at diagnosis to mature lymphoid enrichment at remission.

From the germline V gene (reference sequence), CDR1 is MNHEY and CDR2 is SMNVEV. From cysteine to phenylalanine, the CDR3 is 14 amino acids long. Only the protein is on record. Library construction relied on bulk RNA-seq. The TruSeq Stranded RNA sample prep kit was used to generate libraries of poly-A-enriched mRNA from an input of about 1,000 ng total RNA. Paired-end sequencing was carried out on a HiSeq 2500, and each sample was sequenced in triplicate. RNA-seq read length was 125 nucleotides per mate. The paper's processing steps were these. Reads were trimmed and aligned to hg38 with STAR v2.7, with quality control by FASTQC, RSeQC and multiqc. Salmon 0.14.1 was used to quantify gene expression levels as transcripts per million (TPM). The results of principal component analysis suggested that neither trial, library batch, sequencing batch, treatment regimen nor sex drove the transcriptomic profiles. TCRdb reprocessed the reads and lists each CDR3 protein sequence as a single entry, with no DNA. In this record, the V and J calls reflect TCRdb's handling and not the investigators' own analysis. The data table for this sample lists 65 to 85 distinct CDR3 sequences.

Points on this clonotype: The specificity of this receptor is unknown.

This specimen's time point label, interpreted: chronic-phase CML before TKI therapy (screening/day 1). Approximately 17 CML patients made up the patient cohort, and matched post-remission samples were obtained for some of these patients. The specimen was PBMCs or total blood leukocytes (not recorded which), collected at diagnosis. The rearrangement combines TRBV27 with TRBJ1-2; TCRdb indicates TRBD1, and absent DNA this call remains unverified. The sequence came from an adult with chronic myeloid leukemia. The CDR3: CASSFPDRVIGYTF.